The 16 T cell receptor beta chains presented below share a single source sample, sequenced in a study of control samples from healthy donors and cancer patients. The data were produced by immunoSEQ multiplex PCR, yet TCRdb's version contains in-frame clones alone and is incomplete. This sample carries about 75,000 clones, 94% of them seen once, and the ten largest clones take about 6.2%. Sequencing used blood. The origin of the receptors is a woman aged 40 to 49 in good health.

This chain links TRBV18 with TRBJ1-3; 9 positions match TRBD1. The germline CDR1 and CDR2 sequences are KGHSH and LQKENI. This CDR3 is built from 15 residues. The V gene end was trimmed by 3 bases and the J gene end by 2 bases; junction bases not matched to a gene: 2. CDR3 bases: TGTGCCAGCTCACCCCGGGACAGGGCTGGAAACACCATATATTTT. Protein sequence: CASSPRDRAGNTIYF.

In this sample, this clone turned up a few times. CDR3 protein: CASNPGQGAFGYTF. CDR3 nucleotides: TGTGCCAGCAATCCGGGACAGGGGGCCTTTGGCTACACCTTC. The V call is TRBV6-5, the J call TRBJ1-2; TRBD1 agrees at 12 bases. CDR1 MNHEY and CDR2 SVGAGI come from the germline V gene. The CDR3 contains 14 residues. The V and J ends lost 7 bases and 7 bases, in that order; junction bases with no gene match: 7.

The chain has TRBV5-8 and TRBJ1-2; no reliable D call. V shed 3 bases and J shed 2 bases, with 17 bases lying between them. The CDR3 has 16 amino acids. Per the germline V gene, CDR1 is SGHTS and CDR2 is YDEGEE. The CDR3 loop reads CASSSISSNWNYGYTF. The CDR3 DNA sequence: TGTGCCAGCAGCTCCATATCGTCAAACTGGAACTATGGCTACACCTTC.

V usage is TRBV6-6 and J usage is TRBJ2-3, with 7 bases matching TRBD2. The CDR3 runs 13 residues. The germline V gene has CDR1 MNHNY and CDR2 SVGAGI (reference sequence). Trimming cost V 11 bases and J 4 bases; bases outside gene matches: 9. The CDR3 reads CAGRGFTADTQYF. CDR3 bases: TGTGCCGGGAGGGGATTCACGGCAGATACGCAGTATTTT.

The chain is built from TRBV6-5 and TRBJ1-3; possibly TRBD1 for D (5 bases). Germline loops: CDR1 MNHEY, CDR2 SVGAGI. CDR3 length equals 13 residues. The ends were cut back, 10 bases at V and 4 bases at J, with 14 bases in the middle. In DNA, the CDR3 is TGTGCCACGAATCACGGGACCGGAAACACCATATATTTT. It encodes CATNHGTGNTIYF.

V is TRBV30 and J is TRBJ1-2, with TRBD1 matching over 7 bases. Germline CDR1 and CDR2: GTSNPN and SVGIG (reference sequence). With V trimmed by 2 bases and J by 4 bases, 4 bases remained unmatched. This CDR3 comprises 13 residues. CDR3 loop: CAWSKGGAYGYTF. The CDR3 bases are TGTGCCTGGAGTAAAGGGGGCGCCTATGGCTACACCTTC.

The rearrangement joins TRBV18 to TRBJ1-4, with D hard to call. V lost 2 bases to trimming and J lost 5 bases, with 9 bases between them. This CDR3 spans 14 amino acids. CDR1 is KGHSH, CDR2 LQKENI, per germline. CDR3 residues: CASSPRRENEKLFF. The DNA for the CDR3 is TGTGCCAGCTCACCAAGGAGAGAAAATGAAAAACTGTTTTTT.

The chain employs TRBV3-1 (or the pseudogene TRBV3-2) and TRBJ2-2; the match to TRBD2 covers 8 bases. This CDR3 region has 17 residues. Germline V gene lookup returns CDR1 LGHDT and CDR2 YNNKEL (reference sequence). V gave up 1 base and J gave up 7 bases; unmatched junction bases: 11. The CDR3, as DNA: TGTGCCAGCAGCCAAGTGATGCAGCGGGGGTATATCGGGGAGCTGTTTTTT. Protein sequence: CASSQVMQRGYIGELFF.

The table lists this clone with a count of one. The genes are TRBV28 and TRBJ2-1; D gene uncertain. CDR3 length: 15 amino acids. Germline assignment: CDR1 MDHEN and CDR2 SYDVKM. Trimming stripped 2 bases from V and 5 bases from J, with 13 bases between. CDR3 in amino acids: CASSLRLWGNNEQFF. The CDR3 DNA follows: TGTGCCAGCAGTTTAAGGTTGTGGGGTAACAATGAGCAGTTCTTC.

This clone was seen once. V and J are TRBV11-2 and TRBJ1-1; D is unclear. The CDR3 is made up of 14 amino acids. Germline CDR1 SGHAT, CDR2 FQNNGV. Trimming cost V 4 bases and J 0 bases, with 9 bases left between them. The CDR3 spells CASSSDGLNTEAFF. The CDR3 DNA is TGTGCCAGCAGCTCCGACGGGTTGAACACTGAAGCTTTCTTT.

The CDR3 loop reads CASSEYTNEAHGYTF. CDR3 DNA sequence: TGTGCCAGCAGTGAATATACGAACGAAGCTCATGGCTACACCTTC. The V gene is TRBV25-1, the J gene TRBJ1-2; D remains unclear. Germline V gene lookup returns CDR1 MGHDK and CDR2 SYGVNS. Trimming cost V 0 bases and J 6 bases, with 14 bases left between them. The CDR3 spans 15 residues.

The chain joins TRBV5-1 to TRBJ2-7; weak D call: TRBD2 (6 bases). The CDR3 has 17 amino acids. Trimming cost V 0 bases and J 5 bases, with 21 bases left between them. Germline values: CDR1 SGHRS, CDR2 YFSETQ. The CDR3 region is CASSLDTSYGSDDEQYF. Written as DNA, the CDR3 is TGCGCCAGCAGCTTGGACACGTCCTACGGGAGTGACGACGAGCAGTACTTC.

The chain recombines TRBV18 with TRBJ1-1; D gene unclear. The CDR3 extends over 13 amino acids. Trimming stripped 0 bases from V and 10 bases from J, with 12 bases between. CDR1 KGHSH and CDR2 LQKENI come from the germline V gene. For the CDR3, the DNA is TGTGCCAGCTCACCACCTTCCGAGAGACTAGCTTTCTTT. Protein product: CASSPPSERLAFF.

The chain has TRBV21-1 and TRBJ1-3; the D segment call TRBD1 is taken from the table without a DNA check. TRBV21-1 represents a pseudogene. The CDR3 extends over 15 amino acids. CDR3: CASSKAMQDSNTIYF. CDR3 in DNA: TGTGCCAGCAGCAAAGCAATGCAGGATTCAAACACCATATATTTT.

V and J are TRBV28 and TRBJ1-3; possible D gene TRBD1, 5 bases. The CDR3 runs 15 residues. In germline, CDR1 is MDHEN, CDR2 SYDVKM. V lost 5 bases and J lost 0, with 11 bases in between. The CDR3 sequence: CASSRDAFSGNTIYF. The CDR3 nucleotides are TGTGCCAGCAGTAGGGACGCCTTCTCTGGAAACACCATATATTTT.

This sequence joins TRBV7-8 and TRBJ2-3; TRBD2 is a possible D gene (6 bases). This CDR3 is built from 14 residues. Germline CDR1 is SGHVS and CDR2 is FQNEAQ. V was clipped by 1 base and J by 8 bases, with 13 bases between them. The CDR3 spells CASSLGGGYATQYF. The CDR3 DNA sequence: TGTGCCAGCAGCTTAGGAGGAGGGTATGCTACGCAGTATTTT.